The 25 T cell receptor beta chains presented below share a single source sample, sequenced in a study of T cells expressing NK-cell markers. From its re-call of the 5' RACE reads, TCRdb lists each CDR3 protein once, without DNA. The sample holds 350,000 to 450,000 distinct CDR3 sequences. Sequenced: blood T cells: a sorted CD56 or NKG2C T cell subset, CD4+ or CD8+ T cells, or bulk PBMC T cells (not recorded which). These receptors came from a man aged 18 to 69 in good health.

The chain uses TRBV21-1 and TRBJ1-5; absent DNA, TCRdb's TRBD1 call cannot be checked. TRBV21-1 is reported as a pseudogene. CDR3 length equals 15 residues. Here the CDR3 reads CASSLSDRGNQPQHF.

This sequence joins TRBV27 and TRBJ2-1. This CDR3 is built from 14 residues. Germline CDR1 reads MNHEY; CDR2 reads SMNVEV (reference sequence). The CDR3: CASSITRSYNEQFF.

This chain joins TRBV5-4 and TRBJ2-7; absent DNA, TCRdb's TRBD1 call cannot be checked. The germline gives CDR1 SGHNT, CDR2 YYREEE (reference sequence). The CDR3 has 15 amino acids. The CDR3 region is CASSLWDRYSLEQYF.

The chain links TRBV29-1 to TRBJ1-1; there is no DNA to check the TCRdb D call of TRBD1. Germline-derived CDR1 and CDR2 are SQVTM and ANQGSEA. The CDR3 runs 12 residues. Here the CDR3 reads CSVESGGTEAFF.

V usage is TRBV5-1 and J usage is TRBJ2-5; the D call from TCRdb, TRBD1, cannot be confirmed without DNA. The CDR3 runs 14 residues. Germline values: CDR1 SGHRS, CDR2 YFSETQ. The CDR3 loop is CASSPYNPAGTQYF. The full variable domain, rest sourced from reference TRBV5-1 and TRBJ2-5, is KAGVTQTPRYLIKTRGQQVTLSCSPISGHRSVSWYQQTPGQGLQFLFEYFSETQRNKGNFPGRFSGRQFSNSRSEMNVSTLELGDSALYLCASSPYNPAGTQYFGPGTRLLVL.

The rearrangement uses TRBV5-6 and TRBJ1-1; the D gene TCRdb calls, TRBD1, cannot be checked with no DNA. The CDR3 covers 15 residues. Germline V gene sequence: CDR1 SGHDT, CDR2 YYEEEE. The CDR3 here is CASRSRGARNTEAFF. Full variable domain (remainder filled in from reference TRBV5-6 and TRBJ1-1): DAGVTQSPTHLIKTRGQQVTLRCSPKSGHDTVSWYQQALGQGPQFIFQYYEEEERQRGNFPDRFSGHQFPNYSSELNVNALLLGDSALYLCASRSRGARNTEAFFGQGTRLTVV.

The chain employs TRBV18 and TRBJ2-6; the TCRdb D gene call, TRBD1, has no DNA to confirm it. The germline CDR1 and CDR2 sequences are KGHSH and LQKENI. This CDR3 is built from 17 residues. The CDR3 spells CASSPFADRAGANVLTF.

Here the CDR3 reads CASSPRDARTYNEQFF. The rearrangement links TRBV27 to TRBJ2-1; the D call from TCRdb, TRBD1, cannot be confirmed without DNA. Per germline, CDR1 MNHEY and CDR2 SMNVEV (reference sequence). This CDR3 has 16 amino acids.

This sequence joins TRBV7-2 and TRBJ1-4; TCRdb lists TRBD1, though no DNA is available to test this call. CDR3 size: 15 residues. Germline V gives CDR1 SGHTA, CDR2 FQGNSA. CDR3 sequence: CASSFQGATNEKLFF.

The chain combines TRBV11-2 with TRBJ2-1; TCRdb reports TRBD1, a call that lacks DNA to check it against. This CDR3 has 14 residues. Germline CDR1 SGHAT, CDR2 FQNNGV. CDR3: CASRGTGRYNEQFF.

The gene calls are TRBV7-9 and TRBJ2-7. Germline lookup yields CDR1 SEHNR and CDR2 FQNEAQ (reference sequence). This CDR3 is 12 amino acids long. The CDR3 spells CASSLGLKEQYF.

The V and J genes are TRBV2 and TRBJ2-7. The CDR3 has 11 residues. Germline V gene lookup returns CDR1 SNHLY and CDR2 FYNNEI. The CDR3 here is CASNYRSEQYF. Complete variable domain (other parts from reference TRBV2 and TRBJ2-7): EPEVTQTPSHQVTQMGQEVILRCVPISNHLYFYWYRQILGQKVEFLVSFYNNEISEKSEIFDDQFSVERPDGSNFTLKIRSTKLEDSAMYFCASNYRSEQYFGPGTRLTVT.

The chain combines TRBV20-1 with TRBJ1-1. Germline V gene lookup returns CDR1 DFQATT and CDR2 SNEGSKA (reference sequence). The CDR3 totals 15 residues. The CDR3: CSARDQGGVDTEAFF.

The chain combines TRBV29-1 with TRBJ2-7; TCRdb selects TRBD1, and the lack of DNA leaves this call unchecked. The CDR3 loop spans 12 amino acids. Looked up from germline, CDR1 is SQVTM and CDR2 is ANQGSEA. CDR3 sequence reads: CSVRDTLYEQYF.

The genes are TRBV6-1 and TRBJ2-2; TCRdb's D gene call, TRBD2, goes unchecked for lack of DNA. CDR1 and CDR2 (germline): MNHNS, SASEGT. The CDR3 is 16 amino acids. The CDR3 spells CASEDRTSGHTGELFF.

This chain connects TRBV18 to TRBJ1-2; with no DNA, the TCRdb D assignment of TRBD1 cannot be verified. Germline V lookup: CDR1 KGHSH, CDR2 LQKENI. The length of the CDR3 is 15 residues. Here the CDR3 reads CASSIGQGRGYGYTF.

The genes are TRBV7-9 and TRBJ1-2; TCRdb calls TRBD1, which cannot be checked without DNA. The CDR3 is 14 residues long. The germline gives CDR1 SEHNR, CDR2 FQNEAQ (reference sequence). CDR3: CASSLGRGPGGYTF.

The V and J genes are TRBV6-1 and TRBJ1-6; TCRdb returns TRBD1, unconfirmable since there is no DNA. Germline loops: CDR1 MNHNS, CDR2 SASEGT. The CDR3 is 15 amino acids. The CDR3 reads CASSTWTGQNSPLHF.

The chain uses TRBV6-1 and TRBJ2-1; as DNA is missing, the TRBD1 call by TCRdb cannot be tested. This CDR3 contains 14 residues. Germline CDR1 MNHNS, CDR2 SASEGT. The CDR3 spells CASSPRQGANEQFF.

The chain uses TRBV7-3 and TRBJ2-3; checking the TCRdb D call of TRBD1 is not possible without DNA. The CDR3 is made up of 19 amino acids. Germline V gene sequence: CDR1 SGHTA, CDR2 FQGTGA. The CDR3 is CASSLTPGVGRGFEDTQYF.

CDR3 loop: CAWGGRGHNEKLFF. The J gene is TRBJ1-4, the V gene TRBV30; TCRdb names TRBD1, which stays unverified in the absence of DNA. Germline V gives CDR1 GTSNPN, CDR2 SVGIG (reference sequence). This CDR3 has 14 amino acids.

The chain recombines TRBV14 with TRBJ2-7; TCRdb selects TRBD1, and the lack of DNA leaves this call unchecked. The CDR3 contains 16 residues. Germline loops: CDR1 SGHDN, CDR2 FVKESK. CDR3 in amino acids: CASSQGDLFPNYEQYF.

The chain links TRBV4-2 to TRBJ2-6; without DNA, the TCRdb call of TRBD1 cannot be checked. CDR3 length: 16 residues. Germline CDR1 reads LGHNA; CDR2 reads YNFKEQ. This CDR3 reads CASQRTGGSGANVLTF.

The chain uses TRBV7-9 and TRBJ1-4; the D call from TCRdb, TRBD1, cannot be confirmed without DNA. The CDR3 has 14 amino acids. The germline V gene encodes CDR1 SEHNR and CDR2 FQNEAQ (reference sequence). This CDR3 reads CASELRDRDEKLFF.

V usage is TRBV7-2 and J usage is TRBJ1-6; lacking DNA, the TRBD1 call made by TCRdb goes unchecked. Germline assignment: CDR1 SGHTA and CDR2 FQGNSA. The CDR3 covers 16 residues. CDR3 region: CASNRRGRTYNSPLHF.